This T cell receptor (beta chain) came from a study of blood T cell repertoires in COVID-19. Assay: immunoSEQ multiplex PCR; the TCRdb copy retains only in-frame clones and omits some. There are around 140,000 clones in the sample; approximately 80% occur only once, and approximately 40% lies in the top ten. Per the germline V gene, CDR1 is MNHEY and CDR2 is SMNVEV (reference sequence). V was clipped by 5 bases and J by 6 bases; unmatched bases: 5. The CDR3 is 14 residues long. Sequencing was performed on peripheral blood. This chain joins TRBV27 and TRBJ1-2, with 11 bases aligning to TRBD1. The sequence was collected from a human donor in a cohort sampled during active COVID-19. As DNA, the CDR3 is TGTGCCAGCAGTCGCCGGGACAGGGGGGATGGCTACACCTTC. Residues: CASSRRDRGDGYTF.